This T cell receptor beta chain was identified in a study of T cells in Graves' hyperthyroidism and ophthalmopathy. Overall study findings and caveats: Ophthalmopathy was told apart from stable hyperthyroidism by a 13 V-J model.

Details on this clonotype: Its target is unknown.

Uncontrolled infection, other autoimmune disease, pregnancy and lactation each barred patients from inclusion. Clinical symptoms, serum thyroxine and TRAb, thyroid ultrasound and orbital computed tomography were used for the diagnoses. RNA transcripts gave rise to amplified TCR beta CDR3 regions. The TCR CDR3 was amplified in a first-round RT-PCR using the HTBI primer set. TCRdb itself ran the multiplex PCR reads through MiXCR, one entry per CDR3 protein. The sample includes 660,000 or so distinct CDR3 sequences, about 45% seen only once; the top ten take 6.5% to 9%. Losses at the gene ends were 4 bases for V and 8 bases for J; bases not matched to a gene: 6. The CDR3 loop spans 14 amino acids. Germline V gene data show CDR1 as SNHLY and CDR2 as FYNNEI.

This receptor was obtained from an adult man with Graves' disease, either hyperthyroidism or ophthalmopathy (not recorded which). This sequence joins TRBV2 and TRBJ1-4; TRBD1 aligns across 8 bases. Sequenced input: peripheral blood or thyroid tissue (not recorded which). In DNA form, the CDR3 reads TGTGCCAGCAGTGTGGACAGGGCTTGGGAAAAACTGTTTTTT. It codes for CASSVDRAWEKLFF.